Given below is one TCR beta chain in context. The antigen is not known. The authors ran a second PCR of 7 to 11 cycles using a sample-barcoded 5' primer and a J-beta primer mix. TCRdb re-derived calls from the 5' RACE reads in MiXCR, one entry per CDR3 protein. Here the sample spans roughly 1,500,000 distinct CDR3 sequences, 30% to 40% being singletons. The data belong to a study of blood T cells in healthy people across ages. Findings of the study overall: The donors' CMV status was not determined, possibly confounding changes in expanded clonotypes.

V lost 2 bases and J lost 7, with 18 bases in between. The CDR3 length is 16 residues. The V gene's germline CDR1 is MNHEY and CDR2 SVGEGT. Every donor contributed roughly 11 milliliters of peripheral blood by blood draw. PBMCs, at least 6.5 million per sample, were isolated. RNA extraction gave at least 5.5 micrograms of total RNA per sample. The rearrangement uses TRBV6-2 or TRBV6-3 and TRBJ2-1, with TRBD2 as a possible D gene (7 bases). This TCR came from a woman under 40 in good health. Sequencing was done on a sample of blood. CDR3 nucleotides: TGTGCCAGCAGTTACCCTGACGGGGGGCCAGAGAATGAGCAGTTCTTC. Residues: CASSYPDGGPENEQFF.